The sequence of this T cell receptor (beta chain) was determined in a study of identical twins. TCRdb reprocessed the 5' RACE reads via MiXCR and lists one record per CDR3 protein. Of under 500,000 distinct CDR3 sequences listed, roughly 13% were seen once; the top ten hold about 1%. From germline, CDR1 is DFQATT and CDR2 SNEGSKA (reference sequence). V lost 0 bases to trimming and J lost 3 bases; unmatched junction nucleotides: 8. The CDR3 length is 17 residues. This clonotype turned up a few times. These same data were also listed under a study on yellow fever vaccine responses in identical twins.

This rearrangement joins TRBV20-1 to TRBJ2-1; 10 nucleotides match TRBD2. The receptor comes from a woman under 30 in good health. Sequences were obtained from CD4+ T cells sorted from blood. CDR3 amino acids: CSARDSSGSLSYNEQFF. The DNA of the CDR3 is TGCAGTGCTAGAGATTCTAGCGGGAGTTTAAGCTACAATGAGCAGTTCTTC.